Here is one T cell receptor beta chain with its context. The entry originates in a study of blood T cell repertoires in COVID-19. Methods used by the authors: Amplification with reference gene primers provided the estimates of nucleated cell counts. Method: immunoSEQ multiplex PCR; TCRdb's copy keeps in-frame clones and lacks some. V and J calls and clone size are those listed in that table; D and trimming were worked out from the DNA. The table has just over 250,000 clones, about 90% seen once. CDR3 size: 14 residues. With 2 bases removed from V and 2 bases from J, the gap between germline ends came to 10 bases. Per germline, CDR1 SGHTA and CDR2 FQGNSA.

The V call is TRBV7-2, the J call TRBJ2-7, with D perhaps matching TRBD2 (5 bases). The clonotype was recovered from a woman aged 50 to 60 with acute or convalescent COVID-19. Sample: peripheral blood. CDR3 region: CASSLSGGAYEQYF. In DNA form, the CDR3 reads TGTGCCAGCAGCTTAAGCGGCGGAGCCTACGAGCAGTACTTC.